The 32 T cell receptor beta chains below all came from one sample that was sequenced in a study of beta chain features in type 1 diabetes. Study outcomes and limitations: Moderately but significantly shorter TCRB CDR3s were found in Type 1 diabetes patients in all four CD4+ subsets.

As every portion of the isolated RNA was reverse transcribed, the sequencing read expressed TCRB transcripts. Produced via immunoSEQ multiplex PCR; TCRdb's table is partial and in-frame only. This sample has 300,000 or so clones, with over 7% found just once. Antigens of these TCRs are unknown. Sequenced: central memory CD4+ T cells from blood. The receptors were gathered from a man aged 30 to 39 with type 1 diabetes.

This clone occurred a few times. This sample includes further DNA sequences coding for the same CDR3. CDR3 sequence reads: CASSLAPGNYGYTF. CDR3 bases: TGTGCCAGCAGCTTAGCGCCAGGGAACTATGGCTACACCTTC. V gene TRBV7-2 combines with J gene TRBJ1-2; possibly TRBD1 for D (5 bases). The germline V gene encodes CDR1 SGHTA and CDR2 FQGNSA. V lost 0 bases and J 2 bases, leaving 7 bases between the germline ends. The CDR3 extends over 14 amino acids.

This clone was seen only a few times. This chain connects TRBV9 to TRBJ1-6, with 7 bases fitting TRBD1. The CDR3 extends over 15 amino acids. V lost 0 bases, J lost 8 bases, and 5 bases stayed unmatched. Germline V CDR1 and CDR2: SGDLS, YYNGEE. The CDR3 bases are TGTGCCAGCAGCGTAGAGGGACAGATAGATTCACCCCTCCACTTT. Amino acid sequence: CASSVEGQIDSPLHF.

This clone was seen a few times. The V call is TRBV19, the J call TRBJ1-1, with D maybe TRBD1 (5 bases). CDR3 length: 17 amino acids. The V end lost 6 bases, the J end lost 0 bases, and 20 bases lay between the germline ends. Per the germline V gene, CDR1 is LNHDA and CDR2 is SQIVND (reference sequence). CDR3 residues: CASRPRDPGRMNTEAFF. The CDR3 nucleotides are TGTGCCAGTAGGCCGCGGGACCCCGGCAGGATGAACACTGAAGCTTTCTTT.

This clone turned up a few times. The CDR3 region has the DNA TGCGCCAGCAGCCAAGCTTACAATCTAGCCAAAAACATTCAGTACTTC. Translated, it gives CASSQAYNLAKNIQYF. The chain recombines TRBV4-3 with TRBJ2-4; D not resolved. The V end was cut by 1 base, the J end by 0 bases, with 10 bases between. The CDR3 contains 16 residues. In germline, CDR1 is LGHNA, CDR2 YSLEER.

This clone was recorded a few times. The CDR3, as DNA: TGTGCCAGTAGTATCCCGATAGGGACTGGAACCCTAGCCAAAAACATTCAGTACTTC. Residues: CASSIPIGTGTLAKNIQYF. The chain carries TRBV19 and TRBJ2-4, with D tentatively TRBD2 (6 bases). This CDR3 is built from 19 residues. V shed 3 bases and J shed 0 bases, with 21 bases lying between them. Germline V gene sequence: CDR1 LNHDA, CDR2 SQIVND (reference sequence).

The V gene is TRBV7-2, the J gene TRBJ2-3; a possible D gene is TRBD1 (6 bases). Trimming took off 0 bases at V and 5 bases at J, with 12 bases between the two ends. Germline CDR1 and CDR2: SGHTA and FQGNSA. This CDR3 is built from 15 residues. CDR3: CASSLAGAEGDTQYF. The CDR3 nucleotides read TGTGCCAGCAGCTTAGCGGGGGCTGAGGGAGATACGCAGTATTTT.

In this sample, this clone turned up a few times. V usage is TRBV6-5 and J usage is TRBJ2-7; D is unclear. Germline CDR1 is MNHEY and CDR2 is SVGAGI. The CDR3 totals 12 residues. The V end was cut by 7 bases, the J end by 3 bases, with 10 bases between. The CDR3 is CASKQDGYEQYF. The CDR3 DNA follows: TGTGCCAGCAAGCAGGATGGCTACGAGCAGTACTTC.

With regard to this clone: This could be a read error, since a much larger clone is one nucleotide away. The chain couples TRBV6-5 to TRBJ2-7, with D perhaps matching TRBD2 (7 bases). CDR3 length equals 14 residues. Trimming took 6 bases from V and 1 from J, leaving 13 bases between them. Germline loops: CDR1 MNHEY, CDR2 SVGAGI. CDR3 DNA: TGTGCCAGCAGCAAACAGGGAGGGTCCTACGAGCAGTACTTC. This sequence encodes CASSKQGGSYEQYF.

CDR3 bases: TGTGCTAGTGGGTTAGTTGTCGGGGAGCTGTTTTTT. Translation: CASGLVVGELFF. This chain links TRBV12-5 with TRBJ2-2, with D hard to call. The CDR3 has 12 residues. CDR1 LGHNT and CDR2 FRNRAP come from the germline V gene. Trimming left V 6 bases short and J 7 bases short, with 9 bases between.

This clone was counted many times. CDR3 amino acids: CASSQAGTGRYGYTF. As DNA, the CDR3 is TGCGCCAGCAGTCAAGCCGGGACAGGGCGCTATGGCTACACCTTC. The V and J genes are TRBV23-1 and TRBJ1-2; 9 bases are a match to TRBD1. TRBV23-1 counts as an open reading frame of uncertain function. CDR3 length: 15 amino acids. Germline trimming cut 2 bases from V and 4 bases from J; bases unmatched to any gene: 5.

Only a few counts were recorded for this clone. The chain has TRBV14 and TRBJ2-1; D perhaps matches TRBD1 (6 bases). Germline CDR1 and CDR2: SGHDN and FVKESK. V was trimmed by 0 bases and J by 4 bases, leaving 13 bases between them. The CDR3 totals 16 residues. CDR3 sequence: CASSQEWGPSYNEQFF. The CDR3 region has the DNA TGTGCCAGCAGCCAAGAGTGGGGGCCCAGTTACAATGAGCAGTTCTTC.

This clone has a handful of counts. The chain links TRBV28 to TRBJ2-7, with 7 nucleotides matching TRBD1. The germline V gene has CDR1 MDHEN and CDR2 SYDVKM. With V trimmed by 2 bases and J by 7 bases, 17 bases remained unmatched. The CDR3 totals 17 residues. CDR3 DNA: TGTGCCAGCAGTTTACCGGGACAGCCCTCTTACCCAGGAGAGCAGTACTTC. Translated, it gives CASSLPGQPSYPGEQYF.

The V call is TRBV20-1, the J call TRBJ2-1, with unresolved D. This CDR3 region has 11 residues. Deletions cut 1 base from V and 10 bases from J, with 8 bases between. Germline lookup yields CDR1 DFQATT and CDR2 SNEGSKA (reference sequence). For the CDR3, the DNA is TGCAGTGCTAGAGTTCTCCGGGAGCAGTTCTTC. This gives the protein CSARVLREQFF.

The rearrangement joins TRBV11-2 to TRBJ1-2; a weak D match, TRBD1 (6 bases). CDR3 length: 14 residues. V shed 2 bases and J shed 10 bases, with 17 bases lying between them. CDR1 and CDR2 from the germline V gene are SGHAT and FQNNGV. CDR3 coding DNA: TGTGCCAGCAGCTTATCAACAGGGAGTATAACCTACACCTTC. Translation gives CASSLSTGSITYTF.

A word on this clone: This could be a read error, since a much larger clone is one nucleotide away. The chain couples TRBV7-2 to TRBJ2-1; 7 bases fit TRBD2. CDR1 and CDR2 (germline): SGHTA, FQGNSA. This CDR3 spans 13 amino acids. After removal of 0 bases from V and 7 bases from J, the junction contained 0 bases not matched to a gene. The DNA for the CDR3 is TGTGCCAGCAGCTTAGCGGGGGGGAATGAGCAGTTCTTC. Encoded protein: CASSLAGGNEQFF.

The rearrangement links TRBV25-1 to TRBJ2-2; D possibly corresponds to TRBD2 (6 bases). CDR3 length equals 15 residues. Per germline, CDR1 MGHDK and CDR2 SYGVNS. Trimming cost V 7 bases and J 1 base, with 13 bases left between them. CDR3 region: CASTSGTVNTGELFF. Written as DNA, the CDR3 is TGTGCCAGCACCTCCGGGACTGTGAACACCGGGGAGCTGTTTTTT.

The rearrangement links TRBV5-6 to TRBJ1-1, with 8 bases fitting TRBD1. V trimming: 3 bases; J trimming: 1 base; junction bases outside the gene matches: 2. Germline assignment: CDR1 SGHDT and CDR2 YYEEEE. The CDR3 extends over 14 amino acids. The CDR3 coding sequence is TGTGCCAGCAGCTGGACAGGGTGGAACACTGAAGCTTTCTTT. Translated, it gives CASSWTGWNTEAFF.

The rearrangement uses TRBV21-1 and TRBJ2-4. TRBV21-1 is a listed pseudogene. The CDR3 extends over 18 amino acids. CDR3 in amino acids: CASSKVGGPQGAKNIQYF. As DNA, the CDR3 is TGTGCCAGCAGCAAAGTGGGGGGCCCCCAGGGAGCCAAAAACATTCAGTACTTC.

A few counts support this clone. The DNA for the CDR3 is TGTGCCAGCAGAGCTCAGGGACAGGAGAAATCTTGGGTCACTGAAGCTTTCTTT. Translation gives CASRAQGQEKSWVTEAFF. The chain links TRBV25-1 to TRBJ1-1, with 8 bases that match TRBD1. CDR1 MGHDK and CDR2 SYGVNS come from the germline V gene. This CDR3 has 18 residues. Trimming cost V 6 bases and J 4 bases; bases outside gene matches: 19.

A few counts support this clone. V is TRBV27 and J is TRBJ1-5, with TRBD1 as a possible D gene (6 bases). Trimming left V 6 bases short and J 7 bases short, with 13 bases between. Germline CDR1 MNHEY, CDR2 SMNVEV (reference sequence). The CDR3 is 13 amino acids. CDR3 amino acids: CASSSGVGQPQHF. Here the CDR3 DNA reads TGTGCCAGCAGCTCAGGGGTGGGCCAGCCCCAGCATTTT.

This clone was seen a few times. CDR3 loop: CSARTGGTEAFF. In DNA form, the CDR3 reads TGCAGCGCCCGGACAGGGGGTACTGAAGCTTTCTTT. The chain uses TRBV29-1 and TRBJ1-1; TRBD1 agrees at 10 bases. Looked up from germline, CDR1 is SQVTM and CDR2 is ANQGSEA. The CDR3 spans 12 residues. Trimming cost V 7 bases and J 5 bases; bases outside gene matches: 4.

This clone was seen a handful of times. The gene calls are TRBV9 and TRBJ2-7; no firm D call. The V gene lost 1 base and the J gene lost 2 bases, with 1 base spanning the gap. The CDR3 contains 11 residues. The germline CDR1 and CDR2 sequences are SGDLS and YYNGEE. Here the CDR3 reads CASSVPYEQYF. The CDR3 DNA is TGTGCCAGCAGCGTACCCTACGAGCAGTACTTC.

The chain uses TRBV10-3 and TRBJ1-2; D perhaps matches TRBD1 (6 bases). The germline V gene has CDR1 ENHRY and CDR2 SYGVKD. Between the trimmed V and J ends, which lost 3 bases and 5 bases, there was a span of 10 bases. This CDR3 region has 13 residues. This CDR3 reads CAISDRGGYGYTF. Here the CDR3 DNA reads TGTGCCATCAGTGACAGGGGAGGATATGGCTACACCTTC.

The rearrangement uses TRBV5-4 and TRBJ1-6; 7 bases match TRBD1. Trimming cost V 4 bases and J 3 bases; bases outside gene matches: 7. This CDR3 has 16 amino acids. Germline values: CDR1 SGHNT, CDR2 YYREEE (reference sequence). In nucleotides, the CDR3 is TGTGCCAGCAGCGAGACAGGGTCGGTCTATAATTCACCCCTCCACTTT. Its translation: CASSETGSVYNSPLHF. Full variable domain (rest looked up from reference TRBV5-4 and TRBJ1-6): ETGVTQSPTHLIKTRGQQVTLRCSSQSGHNTVSWYQQALGQGPQFIFQYYREEENGRGNFPPRFSGLQFPNYSSELNVNALELDDSALYLCASSETGSVYNSPLHFGNGTRLTVT.

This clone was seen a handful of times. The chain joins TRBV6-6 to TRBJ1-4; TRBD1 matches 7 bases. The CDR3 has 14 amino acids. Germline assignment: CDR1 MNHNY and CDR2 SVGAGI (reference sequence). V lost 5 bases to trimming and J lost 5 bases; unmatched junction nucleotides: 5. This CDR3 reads CASSPGTENEKLFF. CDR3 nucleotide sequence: TGTGCCAGCAGTCCGGGGACAGAGAATGAAAAACTGTTTTTT.

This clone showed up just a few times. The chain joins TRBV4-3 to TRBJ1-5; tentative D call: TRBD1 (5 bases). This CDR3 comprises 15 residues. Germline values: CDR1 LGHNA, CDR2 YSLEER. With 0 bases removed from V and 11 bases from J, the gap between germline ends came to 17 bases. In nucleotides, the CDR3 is TGCGCCAGCAGCCAAGAAGGGGCGGGGGTTGGGACCCAGCATTTT. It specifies CASSQEGAGVGTQHF.

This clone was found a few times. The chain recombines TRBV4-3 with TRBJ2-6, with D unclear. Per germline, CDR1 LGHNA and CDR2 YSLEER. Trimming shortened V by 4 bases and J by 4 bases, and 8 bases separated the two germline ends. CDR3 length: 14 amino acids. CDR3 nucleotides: TGCGCCAGCAGCCCTCGACCCGGGGCCAACGTCCTGACTTTC. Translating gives CASSPRPGANVLTF.

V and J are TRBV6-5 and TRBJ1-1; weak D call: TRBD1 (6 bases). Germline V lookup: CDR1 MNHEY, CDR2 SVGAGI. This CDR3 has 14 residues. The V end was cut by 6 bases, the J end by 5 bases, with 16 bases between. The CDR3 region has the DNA TGTGCCAGCAGAAAATTGGGGGCGGATACTGAAGCTTTCTTT. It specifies CASRKLGADTEAFF.

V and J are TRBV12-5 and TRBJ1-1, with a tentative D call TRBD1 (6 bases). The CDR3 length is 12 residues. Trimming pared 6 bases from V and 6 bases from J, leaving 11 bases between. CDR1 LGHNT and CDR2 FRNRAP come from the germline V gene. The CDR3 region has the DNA TGTGCTAGTGGCCGAGGACAGTCTGAAGCTTTCTTT. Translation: CASGRGQSEAFF.

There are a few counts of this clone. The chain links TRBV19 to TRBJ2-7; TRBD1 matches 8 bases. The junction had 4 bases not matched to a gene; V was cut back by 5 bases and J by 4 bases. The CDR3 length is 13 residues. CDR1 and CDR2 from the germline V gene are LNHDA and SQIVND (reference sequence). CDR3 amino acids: CASSSQGGYEQYF. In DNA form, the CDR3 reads TGTGCCAGTAGTTCACAGGGGGGATACGAGCAGTACTTC.

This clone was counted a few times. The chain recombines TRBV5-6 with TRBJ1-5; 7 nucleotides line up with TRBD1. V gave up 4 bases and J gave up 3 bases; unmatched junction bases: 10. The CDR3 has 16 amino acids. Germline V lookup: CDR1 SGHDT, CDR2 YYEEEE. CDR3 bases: TGTGCCAGCAGCGCGGGGTGGGGGACAGACAATCAGCCCCAGCATTTT. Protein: CASSAGWGTDNQPQHF.

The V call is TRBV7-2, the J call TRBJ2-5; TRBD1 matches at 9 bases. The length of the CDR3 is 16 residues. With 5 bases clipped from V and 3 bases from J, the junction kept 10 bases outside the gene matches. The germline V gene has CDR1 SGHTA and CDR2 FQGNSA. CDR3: CASSQSVGTGKETQYF. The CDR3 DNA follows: TGTGCCAGCAGCCAGAGTGTCGGGACAGGGAAAGAGACCCAGTACTTC.